This T cell receptor beta chain emerged from a study of OX40 agonist ivuxolimab in advanced cancers. The study's findings and limits: The study found that CD8+ T cells averaged more expanded clones than CD4+. Clonal expansion among partial responders at 0.1-3.0 mg/kg ranked near the lowest.

Clones were sequenced by immunoSEQ multiplex PCR, and TCRdb holds only the in-frame ones, with some missing. The data hold about 47,000 clones, with 84% observed a single time. A note on this clone: Antigen unknown.

CDR1 is SGHVS and CDR2 is FQNEAQ in the germline V gene. V was shortened by 8 bases and J by 4 bases, with 12 bases between the two germline ends. There are 12 residues in the CDR3. This receptor was taken from an adult with an advanced solid tumor such as melanoma, head and neck, liver or kidney cancer. V usage is TRBV7-8 and J usage is TRBJ2-7; no firm D call. The material sequenced was CD4+ or CD8+ T cells sorted from blood, taken in a trial of the OX40 agonist ivuxolimab. CDR3 DNA: TGTGCCAGCCAGAGGTCCTCTTACGAGCAGTACTTC. This sequence encodes CASQRSSYEQYF.